This paragraph reports one T cell receptor beta chain. Its antigen is as yet unknown. These data come from a study of vaccination and CD4 T cells after COVID-19. Study-level information: Each control was exposed to a CEFX pool, an HIV-1 Nef pool, or no peptide at all.

An Oncomine TCR Beta short-read assay was used to sequence the DNA from cultured CD4+ T cells. TCRdb redid the calling of the PCR reads with MiXCR, one entry per CDR3 protein. The sample lists 15,000 to 20,000 distinct CDR3 sequences; less than 50% were seen once. Points from the study as a whole: Median numbers of SARS-CoV-2-reactive clonotypes increased from 21 to 38 (not a significant change).

Specified treatment: approximately 10-day PBMC culture with coronavirus spike peptide pools or control peptides (ViraFEST assay). With 6 bases clipped from V and 8 bases from J, the junction kept 4 bases outside the gene matches. Germline V gene data show CDR1 as SNHLY and CDR2 as FYNNEI. The CDR3 loop spans 14 amino acids. The chain carries TRBV2 and TRBJ2-1; 13 bases agree with TRBD2. The receptor was derived from a human donor who had recovered from COVID-19. Sequenced input: CD4+ T cells from blood, cultured in vitro. This CDR3 is CASSGLAGDHEQFF. CDR3 DNA: TGTGCCAGCAGCGGACTAGCGGGAGACCATGAGCAGTTCTTC.